The rows below give T cell receptor beta chains drawn from one sample of a study of long-term antiretroviral therapy in people with HIV. The table came from immunoSEQ multiplex PCR; TCRdb's copy has only in-frame clones and leaves some out. The table has roughly 28,000 clones, 80% to 85% seen once. The source was unsorted PBMCs, collected 2.9 years after starting antiretroviral therapy. The receptors were gathered from a man aged 45-65 years with HIV. The CDR3 runs from the conserved cysteine through the conserved F or W. D genes are given only for firm matches. Only part of the rows carry a size: once, few, many, or a class if the clone is expanded.

clone_size j_call v_call d_call cdr3_aa cdr3_nt
. TRBJ2-7 TRBV6-5 TRBD1 CASSCGTGGYEQYF TGTGCCAGCAGTTGCGGGACAGGGGGGTACGAGCAGTACTTC
. TRBJ1-2 TRBV6-5 . CASSYSQTGPSYGYTF TGTGCCAGCAGTTACTCCCAGACAGGTCCCAGCTATGGCTACACCTTC
. TRBJ1-1 TRBV15 . CATSRDPENTEAFF TGTGCCACCAGCAGAGATCCAGAGAACACTGAAGCTTTCTTT
. TRBJ2-7 TRBV5-4 . CASSLVGGSRAYEQYF TGTGCCAGCAGCTTGGTAGGGGGGTCCCGCGCCTACGAGCAGTACTTC
once TRBJ1-1 TRBV28 . CASSWGRKKGKAFF TGTGCCAGCAGTTGGGGGCGAAAGAAGGGGAAAGCTTTCTTT
. TRBJ2-1 TRBV19 . CASSIVGIGSGSHNEQFF TGTGCCAGTAGTATAGTCGGAATCGGCTCGGGGTCTCACAATGAGCAGTTCTTC
. TRBJ2-2 TRBV9 . CASSVAWREATGELFF TGTGCCAGCAGCGTAGCGTGGAGGGAGGCCACCGGGGAGCTGTTTTTT
. TRBJ1-2 TRBV11-2 . CASSLGGGRSIANYGYTF TGTGCCAGCAGCTTAGGCGGGGGCAGATCTATAGCTAACTATGGCTACACCTTC
. TRBJ1-1 TRBV7-2 . CASSLALSGPNTEAFF TGTGCCAGCAGCTTAGCGCTTTCAGGACCGAACACTGAAGCTTTCTTT
. TRBJ2-5 TRBV9 TRBD2 CASSATAGGTQYF TGTGCCAGCAGCGCCACGGCGGGGGGGACCCAGTACTTC
few TRBJ1-5 TRBV6-1 TRBD1 CASSGGQFGNQPQHF TGTGCCAGCAGTGGGGGACAGTTCGGCAATCAGCCCCAGCATTTT
. TRBJ1-5 TRBV5-1 TRBD1 CASSLGQGGAEPQHF TGCGCCAGCAGCTTGGGACAGGGAGGAGCAGAGCCCCAGCATTTT
. TRBJ2-7 TRBV28 . CASSFRGLKWYEQYF TGTGCCAGCAGTTTTAGGGGCCTAAAGTGGTACGAGCAGTACTTC
. TRBJ2-5 TRBV15 . CATSRDIGEGDQETQYF TGTGCCACCAGCAGAGATATCGGAGAGGGGGACCAAGAGACCCAGTACTTC
once TRBJ2-3 TRBV14 TRBD1 CASSLGQGGTDTQYF TGTGCCAGCAGCCTCGGACAGGGGGGAACAGATACGCAGTATTTT
. TRBJ2-3 TRBV4-1 TRBD2 CASSQDLAGGPVVDTQYF TGCGCCAGCAGCCAAGACTTAGCGGGGGGGCCGGTAGTAGATACGCAGTATTTT
once TRBJ1-1 TRBV4-3 . CASSHQGRMNTEAFF TGCGCCAGCAGCCACCAGGGTCGTATGAACACTGAAGCTTTCTTT
. TRBJ1-2 TRBV7-3 . CASSLFKDYGYTF TGTGCCAGCAGCTTATTCAAGGACTATGGCTACACCTTC
few TRBJ2-7 TRBV28 . CASSLQASYEQYF TGTGCCAGCAGTTTACAGGCCTCCTACGAGCAGTACTTC
. TRBJ2-3 TRBV7-8 . CASSWAGAEGDTQYF TGTGCCAGCAGCTGGGCGGGGGCGGAGGGAGATACGCAGTATTTT
. TRBJ1-4 TRBV5-1 . CASSGSGEEKLFF TGCGCCAGCAGCGGAAGCGGGGAAGAAAAACTGTTTTTT
once TRBJ2-7 TRBV7-2 . CASSLSGTLPYEQYF TGTGCCAGCAGCTTAAGCGGCACCTTGCCCTACGAGCAGTACTTC
. TRBJ1-3 TRBV5-1 . CASSREGGSGNTIYF TGCGCCAGCAGCCGCGAAGGGGGGTCTGGAAACACCATATATTTT
. TRBJ1-1 TRBV19 . CASSIVMNTEAFF TGTGCCAGTAGTATCGTAATGAACACTGAAGCTTTCTTT
. TRBJ2-5 TRBV6-5 . CASKGPLNQETQYF TGTGCCAGCAAGGGTCCCTTAAACCAAGAGACCCAGTACTTC